The table lists the clone carrying this T cell receptor beta chain with a few counts. It is unclear where the CDR3 begins or ends on the DNA, so no DNA is shown, and the CDR3 is as TCRdb lists it. Germline V CDR1 and CDR2: MNHNS, SASEGT. The CDR3 has 16 residues if both end residues are counted. This sample stems from a study of low-dose radiotherapy and immunotherapy resistance in tumors. At the level of the study: Every 2 weeks, cohort 1 got 0.5 Gy, reaching 6.5 Gy to the planning target volume. Patients took 300 mg oral aspirin daily for four cycles from cycle 1 day 1.

cDNA synthesis used a TRAV/TRBV-specific primer set for both chains. With a constant-region primer and a V-primer adapter, TCRs were subjected to roughly 20 PCR cycles of amplification. TCRdb passed the reads through MiXCR, listing each CDR3 protein once. The repertoire holds some 39,000 distinct CDR3 sequences, with roughly 31% as singletons. Time point indicated: before trial treatment. The therapy administered to donors comprised nivolumab, ipilimumab, aspirin, low-dose cyclophosphamide and low-dose radiotherapy. The sample consisted of PBMCs, taken before treatment. This TCR derives from a male donor with gallbladder cancer. This chain connects TRBV6-1 to TRBJ2-2; the listed D gene, TRBD2, was not tested against the DNA. The chain's CDR3 is CASRGLAANTGELFFF.